These 28 T cell receptor beta chains share one sample of origin, sequenced in a study of shared clonotypes between healthy human individuals. TCRdb's table, derived via immunoSEQ multiplex PCR, lists solely in-frame clones and lacks some. The sample records roughly 330,000 clones, approximately 79% being singletons. What was sequenced was memory CD4+ T cells sorted from blood. Subset given: CD45RA-negative fraction. The receptors were gathered from a young man in good health.

This chain joins TRBV6-1 and TRBJ1-5; 9 bases align to TRBD1. The J segment lost 7 bases and the V segment lost 4 bases, leaving 11 bases of the junction unmatched. The CDR3 is 16 amino acids. Per germline, CDR1 MNHNS and CDR2 SASEGT. DNA of the CDR3: TGTGCCAGCAGTGGATGGGGACAGGGTAAGCACCAGCCCCAGCATTTT. Translated, it gives CASSGWGQGKHQPQHF.

Points on this clone: A far larger clone is only one base removed, so a read error is likely. The chain links TRBV18 to TRBJ1-5, with D maybe TRBD1 (5 bases). V was pared by 2 bases and J by 3 bases, with 5 bases between. CDR1 is KGHSH and CDR2 is LQKENI in the germline V gene. The CDR3 has 13 residues. DNA for the CDR3: TGTGCCAGCTCACCAGGGACCAATCAGCCCCAGCATTTT. Encoded protein: CASSPGTNQPQHF. The full variable domain, with the rest looked up from reference TRBV18 and TRBJ1-5, is NAGVMQNPRHLVRRRGQEARLRCSPMKGHSHVYWYRQLPEEGLKFMVYLQKENIIDESGMPKERFSAEFPKEGPSILRIQQVVRGDSAAYFCASSPGTNQPQHFGDGTRLSIL.

This chain connects TRBV29-1 to TRBJ2-7, with 9 bases aligning to TRBD1. Trimming at V came to 7 bases and at J to 2 bases, leaving 9 bases not matched to a gene. Germline CDR1 and CDR2: SQVTM and ANQGSEA. There are 14 residues in the CDR3. In nucleotides, the CDR3 is TGCAGCGCCTCAGGGGGACAGGGAACCTACGAGCAGTACTTC. This gives the protein CSASGGQGTYEQYF.

In regard to this clone: Since a much larger clone is just one base distant, this may be a read error. The chain combines TRBV7-2 with TRBJ2-3; 7 bases align to TRBD2. Trimming removed 1 base from V and 8 bases from J; junction bases left unmatched: 6. Germline V gene sequence: CDR1 SGHTA, CDR2 FQGNSA. The CDR3 sequence is 14 residues long. The CDR3 sequence: CASSLGASGSTQYF. CDR3 sequence (DNA): TGTGCCAGCAGCTTAGGGGCTAGCGGATCTACGCAGTATTTT.

This chain links TRBV11-2 with TRBJ2-1; TRBD1 agrees at 7 bases. Germline V CDR1 and CDR2: SGHAT, FQNNGV. The CDR3 totals 15 residues. The V segment lost 3 bases and the J segment 6 bases; nucleotides outside the gene matches: 8. The CDR3 DNA reads TGTGCCAGCAGCTTCTCCTCGCCAGGGGGCAATGAGCAGTTCTTC. Residues: CASSFSSPGGNEQFF. The full variable domain, in which reference TRBV11-2 and TRBJ2-1 provide the parts outside the CDR3, is EAGVAQSPRYKIIEKRQSVAFWCNPISGHATLYWYQQILGQGPKLLIQFQNNGVVDDSQLPKDRFSAERLKGVDSTLKIQPAKLEDSAVYLCASSFSSPGGNEQFFGPGTRLTVL.

This chain links TRBV5-1 with TRBJ1-4; D unresolved. Germline V gene lookup returns CDR1 SGHRS and CDR2 YFSETQ. The CDR3 loop spans 13 amino acids. Trimming removed 0 bases at V and 8 bases at J, with 8 bases between. CDR3 bases: TGCGCCAGCAGCTTGGGATCGGGAGAAAAACTGTTTTTT. The encoded protein is CASSLGSGEKLFF.

The V gene is TRBV7-6, the J gene TRBJ2-3; TRBD2 might be the D (7 bases). This CDR3 has 14 amino acids. Trimming left V 4 bases short and J 4 bases short, with 12 bases between. Looked up from germline, CDR1 is SGHVS and CDR2 is FNYEAQ. In DNA, the CDR3 is TGTGCCAGCAGCTACGGAGGGGGGGCAGATACGCAGTATTTT. It translates to CASSYGGGADTQYF.

A note on this clone: This specimen includes other DNA sequences encoding the same CDR3. The chain recombines TRBV2 with TRBJ2-5; no clear D gene. The CDR3 length is 11 residues. Trimming cost V 8 bases and J 0 bases, with 4 bases left between them. Germline-derived CDR1 and CDR2 are SNHLY and FYNNEI. The CDR3 coding sequence is TGTGCCAGCCGGTACCAAGAGACCCAGTACTTC. This sequence encodes CASRYQETQYF.

The genes are TRBV20-1 and TRBJ2-1, with D uncertain. V lost 3 bases and J lost 9, with 9 bases in between. Germline V gene sequence: CDR1 DFQATT, CDR2 SNEGSKA (reference sequence). The CDR3 is 11 amino acids. In nucleotides, the CDR3 is TGCAGTGCTAGTAGTTCTGTTGAGCAGTTCTTC. Residues: CSASSSVEQFF.

In this sample, this clone turned up once. CDR3 protein: CASSLRSRDLGQPQHF. The CDR3 nucleotides read TGTGCCAGCAGCTTGAGATCCCGGGACTTGGGTCAGCCCCAGCATTTT. V gene TRBV5-5 combines with J gene TRBJ1-5, with a tentative D call TRBD1 (5 bases). Germline CDR1 is SGHKS and CDR2 is YYEKEE (reference sequence). This CDR3 contains 16 residues. The V end was cut by 1 base, the J end by 6 bases, with 17 bases between. Combining the CDR3 with reference TRBV5-5 and TRBJ1-5 gives the whole variable domain DAGVTQSPTHLIKTRGQQVTLRCSPISGHKSVSWYQQVLGQGPQFIFQYYEKEERGRGNFPDRFSARQFPNYSSELNVNALLLGDSALYLCASSLRSRDLGQPQHFGDGTRLSIL.

The chain couples TRBV5-6 to TRBJ2-6, with 11 bases aligning to TRBD1. Trimming cost V 3 bases and J 4 bases; bases outside gene matches: 9. CDR3 length: 18 residues. CDR1 is SGHDT, CDR2 YYEEEE, per germline. This CDR3 reads CASSSLDRGRRGANVLTF. CDR3 sequence (DNA): TGTGCCAGCAGCTCTTTGGACAGGGGGCGCAGGGGGGCCAACGTCCTGACTTTC.

V gene TRBV18 combines with J gene TRBJ2-7; D is ambiguous. V lost 2 bases and J 4 bases, leaving 6 bases between the germline ends. The CDR3 is made up of 12 amino acids. Per the germline V gene, CDR1 is KGHSH and CDR2 is LQKENI. The CDR3 loop reads CASSPNEYEQYF. The CDR3 coding sequence is TGTGCCAGCTCACCAAATGAATACGAGCAGTACTTC.

This clone was seen a few times. The genes are TRBV19 and TRBJ1-5; no reliable D call. V lost 1 base to trimming and J lost 4 bases, with 8 bases between them. Germline V lookup: CDR1 LNHDA, CDR2 SQIVND (reference sequence). CDR3 length: 14 amino acids. In DNA form, the CDR3 reads TGTGCCAGTAGTATAGTTATAGGGAATCAGCCCCAGCATTTT. It codes for CASSIVIGNQPQHF.

The rearrangement links TRBV6-1 to TRBJ1-5; 9 nucleotides align to TRBD1. The germline V gene encodes CDR1 MNHNS and CDR2 SASEGT. The CDR3 covers 14 residues. The ends lost 9 bases at V and 2 bases at J; junction bases unmatched: 5. The CDR3 nucleotides are TGTGCCAGTACAGGGGGCCACGGCAATCAGCCCCAGCATTTT. Its protein is CASTGGHGNQPQHF.

The V gene is TRBV11-1, the J gene TRBJ2-5; unclear D gene. This CDR3 is built from 13 residues. CDR1 and CDR2 from the germline V gene are SGHAT and FQDESV (reference sequence). V dropped 4 bases and J dropped 4 bases, with 10 bases sitting between them. The CDR3 reads CASSSPPAETQYF. CDR3 DNA sequence: TGTGCCAGCAGCTCCCCTCCGGCAGAGACCCAGTACTTC.

CDR3 bases: TGTGCCAGCAGCATAGGGCCGGGAGAGACCCAGTACTTC. It codes for CASSIGPGETQYF. This rearrangement joins TRBV11-2 to TRBJ2-5, with D unclear. V was cut by 5 bases and J by 4 bases, with 11 bases left in between. This CDR3 contains 13 residues. CDR1 is SGHAT, CDR2 FQNNGV, per germline. Full variable domain (outside the CDR3, taken from reference TRBV11-2 and TRBJ2-5): EAGVAQSPRYKIIEKRQSVAFWCNPISGHATLYWYQQILGQGPKLLIQFQNNGVVDDSQLPKDRFSAERLKGVDSTLKIQPAKLEDSAVYLCASSIGPGETQYFGPGTRLLVL.

The V gene is TRBV30, the J gene TRBJ2-7, with a weak D call TRBD1 (5 bases). The CDR3 totals 13 residues. V lost 3 bases, J lost 0 bases, and 9 bases lay in between. Germline V gives CDR1 GTSNPN, CDR2 SVGIG (reference sequence). For the CDR3, the DNA is TGTGCCTGGAGCAGGGCCTTCTCCTACGAGCAGTACTTC. Protein product: CAWSRAFSYEQYF. Full variable domain (rest looked up from reference TRBV30 and TRBJ2-7): SQTIHQWPATLVQPVGSPLSLECTVEGTSNPNLYWYRQAAGRGLQLLFYSVGIGQISSEVPQNLSASRPQDRQFILSSKKLLLSDSGFYLCAWSRAFSYEQYFGPGTRLTVT.

V and J are TRBV5-6 and TRBJ2-7, with 9 positions matching TRBD1. The V segment lost 0 bases and the J segment 5 bases; nucleotides outside the gene matches: 9. Germline V gene lookup returns CDR1 SGHDT and CDR2 YYEEEE. The CDR3 covers 16 residues. The CDR3 sequence: CASSLDRGQILNEQYF. DNA for the CDR3: TGTGCCAGCAGCTTGGACAGGGGGCAAATTCTCAACGAGCAGTACTTC. Full variable domain (remainder filled in from reference TRBV5-6 and TRBJ2-7): DAGVTQSPTHLIKTRGQQVTLRCSPKSGHDTVSWYQQALGQGPQFIFQYYEEEERQRGNFPDRFSGHQFPNYSSELNVNALLLGDSALYLCASSLDRGQILNEQYFGPGTRLTVT.

The V and J genes are TRBV4-3 and TRBJ2-7, with no clear D. The CDR3 is 15 residues long. The germline V and J ends were trimmed by 0 bases and 3 bases, with 12 bases remaining between them. Germline CDR1 LGHNA, CDR2 YSLEER. CDR3 in amino acids: CASSQDPRPGYEQYF. The CDR3 DNA sequence: TGCGCCAGCAGCCAAGATCCCCGACCGGGCTACGAGCAGTACTTC.

The rearrangement links TRBV15 to TRBJ2-1; TRBD2 agrees at 12 bases. J lost 4 bases, V lost 8 bases, and 3 bases had no gene match. The CDR3 sequence is 14 residues long. CDR1 and CDR2 (germline): LNHNV, YYDKDF (reference sequence). CDR3 coding DNA: TGTGCCACCTTAGGGACTAGCGGGTACAATGAGCAGTTCTTC. Its protein product is CATLGTSGYNEQFF.

The sample holds one count of this clone. CDR3 DNA sequence: TGTGCCAGCAGCCACCCTCGCGGGCTAGCGGGAGGGGGTGAGCAGTTCTTC. This sequence encodes CASSHPRGLAGGGEQFF. This chain connects TRBV13 to TRBJ2-1; 12 bases match TRBD2. CDR1 is PRHDT, CDR2 FYEKMQ, per germline (reference sequence). J was trimmed by 9 bases and V by 5 bases; bases with no gene match: 14. The CDR3 length is 17 residues.

The chain combines TRBV19 with TRBJ2-7; possibly TRBD1 for D (6 bases). Germline V lookup: CDR1 LNHDA, CDR2 SQIVND (reference sequence). CDR3 length: 15 amino acids. V dropped 2 bases and J dropped 6 bases, with 17 bases sitting between them. Here the CDR3 reads CASSILGRGLVEQYF. Here the CDR3 DNA reads TGTGCCAGTAGTATATTGGGCAGGGGTCTCGTCGAGCAGTACTTC.

The rearrangement uses TRBV11-2 and TRBJ2-7; either TRBD1 or TRBD2 may supply D (5 bases each). Germline CDR1 is SGHAT and CDR2 is FQNNGV. The CDR3 extends over 15 amino acids. Trimming removed 5 bases from V and 0 bases from J, with 14 bases in between. CDR3 sequence: CASSRPRGVSYEQYF. The CDR3 nucleotides are TGTGCCAGCAGCCGACCCCGAGGGGTCTCCTACGAGCAGTACTTC.

The genes are TRBV28 and TRBJ2-2; tentative D call: TRBD1 (5 bases). Looked up from germline, CDR1 is MDHEN and CDR2 is SYDVKM. V lost 8 bases and J lost 7, with 17 bases in between. The CDR3 totals 14 residues. The CDR3 DNA is TGTGCCAGCGGGCTCGTGGGGCGTAACGGGGAGCTGTTTTTT. It codes for CASGLVGRNGELFF.

This clone was seen a few times. This rearrangement joins TRBV30 to TRBJ2-2; tentative D call: TRBD2 (6 bases). V was pared by 0 bases and J by 0 bases, with 17 bases between. Germline V lookup: CDR1 GTSNPN, CDR2 SVGIG (reference sequence). The CDR3 is 18 residues long. The CDR3: CAWSVFLRTKANTGELFF. In DNA, the CDR3 is TGTGCCTGGAGTGTATTCCTCCGGACTAAAGCGAACACCGGGGAGCTGTTTTTT.

This clone turned up a few times. The chain couples TRBV9 to TRBJ2-1, with TRBD2 identical over 9 bases. This CDR3 has 15 amino acids. Germline V lookup: CDR1 SGDLS, CDR2 YYNGEE. J gave up 8 bases and V 4 bases, and 10 bases lay outside the gene matches. The CDR3 protein is CASSRLADVLDEQFF. Here the CDR3 DNA reads TGTGCCAGCAGCCGACTAGCGGACGTACTCGATGAGCAGTTCTTC.

This clone has just one count. J is TRBJ2-7 and V is TRBV5-5; the match to TRBD2 covers 8 bases. Germline CDR1 reads SGHKS; CDR2 reads YYEKEE (reference sequence). With V trimmed by 4 bases and J by 3 bases, 9 bases remained unmatched. The CDR3 runs to 15 residues. In DNA, the CDR3 is TGTGCCAGCAGCCCCCGTGAACTAGCGGACTACGAGCAGTACTTC. Protein: CASSPRELADYEQYF.

This clone has only a few counts. The CDR3 region has the DNA TGTGCCAGCAGCTTAGCCCCCTCGGGGGAGCTGTTTTTT. Residues: CASSLAPSGELFF. The chain carries TRBV7-2 and TRBJ2-2; D not resolved. The CDR3 has 13 amino acids. With 0 bases removed from V and 8 bases from J, the gap between germline ends came to 7 bases. Germline values: CDR1 SGHTA, CDR2 FQGNSA.